The clone carrying this T cell receptor (beta chain) was seen many times. The sample is drawn from a study of T-cell reconstitution after alpha-beta-depleted transplantation in children. In germline, CDR1 is MDHEN, CDR2 SYDVKM. V shed 1 base and J 1 base; nucleotides not matched to a gene: 4. CDR3 size: 16 residues. It was with unique molecular identifiers that the TCRbeta library was prepared. TCRdb reprocessed the PCR reads with MiXCR, giving one entry per CDR3 protein. The table records more than 85,000 distinct CDR3 sequences, 10% of them present only once. This TCR derives from a human donor who donated a stem cell graft to a child with acute lymphoblastic leukemia. Sequencing was performed on PBMCs from the stem cell graft donor, taken from the stem cell graft. The J gene is TRBJ2-3, the V gene TRBV28; 8 bases are shared with TRBD2. The CDR3 reads CASSLYGLARTDTQYF. In DNA form, the CDR3 reads TGTGCCAGCAGTTTATACGGACTAGCCCGCACAGATACGCAGTATTTT.